Listed below are T cell receptor beta chains from one sample, sequenced in a study of T cell repertoires in cytomegalovirus infection. TCRdb re-called the reads through MiXCR, storing one row per CDR3 protein. The sample records approximately 750,000 distinct CDR3 sequences, less than 40% being singletons. Sequenced: PBMCs. The receptor set was obtained from a human donor in good health (CMV status not recorded). Some clones in this sample may be carry-over from other donors' samples. Each CDR3 is given with its conserved first and last residue.

CDR3 length: 18; J gene: TRBJ1-5; V gene: TRBV12-3/TRBV12-4; CDR3 protein: CASSPGPTGGHSNQPQHF
CDR3 length: 18; J gene: TRBJ2-1; V gene: TRBV24-1; CDR3 protein: CATSDSLDRGLRYNEQFF
CDR3 length: 13; J gene: TRBJ2-7; V gene: TRBV11-1; CDR3 protein: CASSFISSYEQYF
CDR3 length: 15; J gene: TRBJ1-5; V gene: TRBV20-1; CDR3 protein: CSAKTLHFSNQPQHF
CDR3 length: 15; J gene: TRBJ2-3; V gene: TRBV5-1; CDR3 protein: CASSFWTGGTDTQYF
CDR3 length: 13; J gene: TRBJ1-4; V gene: TRBV28; CDR3 protein: CASRIGAARKLFF
CDR3 length: 15; J gene: TRBJ2-7; V gene: TRBV28; CDR3 protein: CASSLGSGRAAEQYF
CDR3 length: 14; J gene: TRBJ1-6; V gene: TRBV7-3; CDR3 protein: CASSSGGSGSPLHF
CDR3 length: 11; J gene: TRBJ2-7; V gene: TRBV12-3/TRBV12-4; CDR3 protein: CAVRVRNEQYF
CDR3 length: 14; J gene: TRBJ1-1; V gene: TRBV4-1; CDR3 protein: CASRGPLMNTEAFF